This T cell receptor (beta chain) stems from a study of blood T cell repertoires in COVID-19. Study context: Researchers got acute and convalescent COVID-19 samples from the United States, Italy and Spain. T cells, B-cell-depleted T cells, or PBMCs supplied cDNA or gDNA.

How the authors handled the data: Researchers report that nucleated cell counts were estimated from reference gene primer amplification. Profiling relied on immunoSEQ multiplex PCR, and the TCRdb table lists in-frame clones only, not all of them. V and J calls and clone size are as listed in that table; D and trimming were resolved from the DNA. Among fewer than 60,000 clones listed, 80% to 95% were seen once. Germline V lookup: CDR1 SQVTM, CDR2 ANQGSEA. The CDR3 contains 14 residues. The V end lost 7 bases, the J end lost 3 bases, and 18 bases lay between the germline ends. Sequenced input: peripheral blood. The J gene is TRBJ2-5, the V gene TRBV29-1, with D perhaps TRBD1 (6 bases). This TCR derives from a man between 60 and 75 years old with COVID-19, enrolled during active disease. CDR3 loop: CSATPGTLKETQYF. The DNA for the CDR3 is TGCAGCGCAACCCCCGGGACACTCAAAGAGACCCAGTACTTC.